These T cell receptor beta chains were read from a single sample in a study of shared clonotypes between healthy human individuals. Only in-frame clones appear in the TCRdb table, and some are missing; sequencing was by immunoSEQ multiplex PCR. The sample has about 2.4 million clones, around 90% seen once. Sequencing input: naive CD4+ T cells sorted from blood. Receptors were obtained from a man younger than 35 in good health. The CDR3 runs from the conserved cysteine through the conserved F or W. D genes are given only for firm matches. Rows may omit the clone size; those that give it use once, few, many or a size class.

j_call	clone_size	v_call	d_call	cdr3_nt	cdr3_aa
TRBJ1-1	.	TRBV6-1	TRBD1	TGTGCCAGCCTAGGGGGCCGGGAGAGGGGCACTGAAGCTTTCTTT	CASLGGRERGTEAFF
TRBJ1-2	.	TRBV19	TRBD1	TGTGCCAGTAGTCGGGACAGGGTTGTCTATGGCTACACCTTC	CASSRDRVVYGYTF
TRBJ2-5	.	TRBV5-1	.	TGCGCCAGCAGCTTGGCCGGAGGGGCGGGGGAGACCCAGTACTTC	CASSLAGGAGETQYF
TRBJ2-3	.	TRBV4-1	.	TGCGCCAGCAGCCACATCCGAGATACGCAGTATTTT	CASSHIRDTQYF
TRBJ2-3	.	TRBV7-3	TRBD2	TGTGCCAGCAGCTCAGCGGGGGGCCGCACAGATACGCAGTATTTT	CASSSAGGRTDTQYF
TRBJ2-7	.	TRBV5-1	TRBD1	TGCGCCAGCAGCTTGGGGGAAGGACAGGGAGGCTACGAGCAGTACTTC	CASSLGEGQGGYEQYF
TRBJ1-5	.	TRBV18	TRBD1	TGTGCCAGCTCCCCGGACAGGGGCCATCAGCCCCAGCATTTT	CASSPDRGHQPQHF
TRBJ2-7	once	TRBV18	.	TGTGCCAGCTCACCAAGGGACGGGTACGAGCAGTACTTC	CASSPRDGYEQYF
TRBJ1-2	.	TRBV6-1	.	TGTGCCAGCAGGGCGGGGACTACTAACTATGGCTACACCTTC	CASRAGTTNYGYTF
TRBJ2-3	.	TRBV10-2	.	TGCGCCAGCAGTGAGATTCAGCACAGGCCCACAGATACGCAGTATTTT	CASSEIQHRPTDTQYF
TRBJ2-3	.	TRBV10-1	TRBD2	TGCGCCAGCAGTGATCCGAGCGGGAGTACGACAGATACGCAGTATTTT	CASSDPSGSTTDTQYF
TRBJ1-5	.	TRBV5-8	.	TGTGCCAGCAGCTTGGTTTCGGGCAGGAGCAATCAGCCCCAGCATTTT	CASSLVSGRSNQPQHF
TRBJ1-1	once	TRBV19	.	TGTGCCAGTAGTATAGGGAACACTGAAGCTTTCTTT	CASSIGNTEAFF
TRBJ2-7	once	TRBV2	.	TGTGCCAGCATGGATTTTCGGGGCTACGAGCAGTACTTC	CASMDFRGYEQYF
TRBJ1-1	.	TRBV5-1	.	TGCGCCAGCAGCCGGCAACTCGGGGGCACTGAAGCTTTCTTT	CASSRQLGGTEAFF
TRBJ2-7	.	TRBV7-9	.	TGTGCCAGCAGCTTACAGGCGGACTCCTACGAGCAGTACTTC	CASSLQADSYEQYF
TRBJ1-1	once	TRBV6-1	.	TGTGCCAGCAGTGGGGGGACACTCGGCGTCACTGAAGCTTTCTTT	CASSGGTLGVTEAFF
TRBJ2-2	.	TRBV6-4	.	TGTGCCAGCAGTGAAAATCGGGACTGGGACACCGGGGAGCTGTTTTTT	CASSENRDWDTGELFF
TRBJ2-7	.	TRBV7-9	.	TGTGCCAGCAGCGGGAGCGAGCAGTACTTC	CASSGSEQYF
TRBJ1-1	.	TRBV19	.	TGTGCCAGTACCGCGACGCGGCCGAACACTGAAGCTTTCTTT	CASTATRPNTEAFF
TRBJ2-1	.	TRBV2	TRBD1	TGTGCCAGCAGCCTTTACAGGGGCTATGAGCAGTTCTTC	CASSLYRGYEQFF
TRBJ1-6	.	TRBV11-2	.	TGTGCCAGCAGCTTAGAGGGGAGGACGAGCTCCTATAATTCACCCCTCCACTTT	CASSLEGRTSSYNSPLHF
TRBJ2-5	.	TRBV11-3	.	TGTGCCAGCAGCCTTAGCCGAGGGAGCCACCCGGAGACCCAGTACTTC	CASSLSRGSHPETQYF
TRBJ2-7	.	TRBV15	TRBD1	TGTGCCACCAGCGCACAGACAGGGATCGAGCAGTACTTC	CATSAQTGIEQYF
TRBJ2-3	.	TRBV4-1	TRBD1	TGCGCCAGCAGCCAAGATACGGACAGGGGAACAGATACGCAGTATTTT	CASSQDTDRGTDTQYF
TRBJ1-2	few	TRBV6-5	.	TGTGCCAGCAGCCGAGGGGAAGGCTACACCTTC	CASSRGEGYTF
TRBJ1-2	.	TRBV5-1	.	TGCGCCAGCAAGCTTGGGGGCGCTAACTATGGCTACACCTTC	CASKLGGANYGYTF
TRBJ1-2	.	TRBV7-2	TRBD1	TGTGCCAGCAGCCCGACAGGGGGCCTTGGCTACACCTTC	CASSPTGGLGYTF
TRBJ2-7	.	TRBV6-5	TRBD2	TGTGCCAGCAGCCGACTAGCGGGAGGGCTTGGGGAGCAGTACTTC	CASSRLAGGLGEQYF
TRBJ2-3	.	TRBV10-3	TRBD2	TGTGCCATCAGTGAGGCGGGGGGGCTTGGCACAGATACGCAGTATTTT	CAISEAGGLGTDTQYF
TRBJ2-5	.	TRBV10-3	.	TGTGCCACCCAAGCCCCGGCCGGGGAGACCCAGTACTTC	CATQAPAGETQYF
TRBJ1-2	.	TRBV28	TRBD1	TGTGCCAGCACCCTCCCACAGGGGGCCTATGGCTACACCTTC	CASTLPQGAYGYTF
TRBJ1-2	.	TRBV19	.	TGTGCCAGTATCCGAGTAAAAGGGGTGGCTAACTATGGCTACACCTTC	CASIRVKGVANYGYTF
TRBJ1-3	once	TRBV2	.	TGTGCCAGCAGTGTGGATCTTTTCTCTGGAAACACCATATATTTT	CASSVDLFSGNTIYF
TRBJ1-2	.	TRBV19	.	TGTGCCAGTAGTATTATCGGGTCCTATGGCTACACCTTC	CASSIIGSYGYTF
TRBJ1-1	.	TRBV5-1	.	TGCGCCAGCAGCTTGTCGGTGATGGGGACGGAGGGTGAAGCTTTCTTT	CASSLSVMGTEGEAFF
TRBJ1-6	.	TRBV14	TRBD1	TGTGCCAGCAGCCTCCTGGACAGGGCTTTAAGTTCACCCCTCCACTTT	CASSLLDRALSSPLHF
TRBJ1-4	.	TRBV18	.	TGTGCCAGCTCACCGCTAGGGGCAACTAATGAAAAACTGTTTTTT	CASSPLGATNEKLFF
TRBJ1-5	.	TRBV5-5	.	TGTGCCAGCAGCTTGGCCTCAGGACTTGGCCAGCCCCAGCATTTT	CASSLASGLGQPQHF
TRBJ2-2	.	TRBV7-2	TRBD1	TGTGCCAGCAGCTCGCAGGGGGCGGACACCGGGGAGCTGTTTTTT	CASSSQGADTGELFF
TRBJ2-7	.	TRBV7-9	.	TGTGCCAGCAGCCAAGTCCAGCAGTACTTC	CASSQVQQYF
TRBJ1-6	.	TRBV11-2	.	TGTGCCAGCAGCCGGGGCAGGGGTAATTCACCCCTCCACTTT	CASSRGRGNSPLHF
TRBJ2-7	.	TRBV5-4	.	TGTGCCAGCAGCCGGGATCCCCTGGGCGAGCAGTACTTC	CASSRDPLGEQYF
TRBJ1-1	.	TRBV5-1	TRBD1	TGCGCCAGCAGACGAGAAACAGGGGTCATGAACACTGAAGCTTTCTTT	CASRRETGVMNTEAFF
TRBJ1-2	few	TRBV10-3	.	TGTGCCATCAGTGCAGGGACCTATGGCTACACCTTC	CAISAGTYGYTF
TRBJ1-6	.	TRBV19	.	TGTGCCAGTACCCCCCAGACAGACTATAATTCACCCCTCCACTTT	CASTPQTDYNSPLHF
TRBJ1-1	.	TRBV30	.	TGTGCCTGGAGTGTACCTGAGGGGGGGGTCTTGGACACTGAAGCTTTCTTT	CAWSVPEGGVLDTEAFF
TRBJ2-2	.	TRBV27	TRBD1	TGTGCCAGCAGACGGACAGGGGTCACCGGGGAGCTGTTTTTT	CASRRTGVTGELFF
TRBJ2-3	.	TRBV7-9	.	TGTGCCAGCAGCTTCGACACAGATACGCAGTATTTT	CASSFDTDTQYF
TRBJ1-4	.	TRBV4-1	.	TGCGCCAGCAGCCTCCCGGGTATTGCAACTAATGAAAAACTGTTTTTT	CASSLPGIATNEKLFF